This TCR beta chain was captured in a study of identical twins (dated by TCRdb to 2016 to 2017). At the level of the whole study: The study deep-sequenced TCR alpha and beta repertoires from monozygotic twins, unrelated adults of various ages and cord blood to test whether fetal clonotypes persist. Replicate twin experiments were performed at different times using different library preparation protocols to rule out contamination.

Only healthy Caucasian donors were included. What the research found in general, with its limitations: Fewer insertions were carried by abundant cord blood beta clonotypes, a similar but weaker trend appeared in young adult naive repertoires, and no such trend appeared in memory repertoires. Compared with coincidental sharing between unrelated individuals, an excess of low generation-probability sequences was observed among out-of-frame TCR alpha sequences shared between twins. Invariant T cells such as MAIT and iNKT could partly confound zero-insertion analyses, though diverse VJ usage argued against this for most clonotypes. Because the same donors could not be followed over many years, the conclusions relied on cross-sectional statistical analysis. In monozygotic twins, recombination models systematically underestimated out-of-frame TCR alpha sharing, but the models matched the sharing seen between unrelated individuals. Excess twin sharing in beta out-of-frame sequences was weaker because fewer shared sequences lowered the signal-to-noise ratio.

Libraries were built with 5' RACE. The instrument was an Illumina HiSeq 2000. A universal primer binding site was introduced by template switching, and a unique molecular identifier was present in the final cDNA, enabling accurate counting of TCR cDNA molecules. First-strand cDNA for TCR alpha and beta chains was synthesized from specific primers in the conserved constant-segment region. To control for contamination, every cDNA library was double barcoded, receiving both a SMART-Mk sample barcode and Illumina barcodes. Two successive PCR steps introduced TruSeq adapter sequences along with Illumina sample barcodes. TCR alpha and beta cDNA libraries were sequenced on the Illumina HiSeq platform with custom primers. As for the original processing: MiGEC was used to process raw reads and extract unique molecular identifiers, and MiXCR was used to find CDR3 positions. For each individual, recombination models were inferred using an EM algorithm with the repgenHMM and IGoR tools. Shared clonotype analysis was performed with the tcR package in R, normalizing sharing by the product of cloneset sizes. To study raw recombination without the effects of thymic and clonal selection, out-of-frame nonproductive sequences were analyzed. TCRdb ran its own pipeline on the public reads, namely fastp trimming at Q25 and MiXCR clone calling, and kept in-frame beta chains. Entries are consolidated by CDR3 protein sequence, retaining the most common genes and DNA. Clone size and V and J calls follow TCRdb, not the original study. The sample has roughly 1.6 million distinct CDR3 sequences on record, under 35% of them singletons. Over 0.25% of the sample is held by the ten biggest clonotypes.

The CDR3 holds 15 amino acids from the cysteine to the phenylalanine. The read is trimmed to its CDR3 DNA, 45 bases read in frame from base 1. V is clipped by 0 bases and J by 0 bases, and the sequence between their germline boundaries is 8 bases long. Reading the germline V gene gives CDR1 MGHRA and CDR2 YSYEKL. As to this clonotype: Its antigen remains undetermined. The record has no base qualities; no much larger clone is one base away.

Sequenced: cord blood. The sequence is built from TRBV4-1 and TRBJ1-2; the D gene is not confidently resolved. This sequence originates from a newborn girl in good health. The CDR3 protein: CASSQDRGTNYGYTF. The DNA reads TGCGCCAGCAGCCAAGATCGGGGAACTAACTATGGCTACACCTTC.